This is a list of T cell receptor beta chains from one sample in a study of T-cell reconstitution after alpha-beta-depleted transplantation in children. TCRdb ran MiXCR on the PCR reads and lists one entry per CDR3 protein. The sample has approximately 240,000 distinct CDR3 sequences; around 9.7% are singletons. The sample here was PBMCs from the stem cell graft donor, taken from the stem cell graft. The receptors were sampled from a human donor who donated a stem cell graft to a child with SCID. CDR3s leave out the opening cysteine and the closing phenylalanine or tryptophan. Each record gives: V gene, J gene, CDR3 protein.

TRBV7-9	TRBJ1-1	ASSVDMNTEAF
TRBV20-1	TRBJ2-3	SARAPGLAGLTDTQY
TRBV29-1	TRBJ2-7	SVEKTSGVYEQY
TRBV7-2	TRBJ2-4	ASSLLGKNIQY
TRBV2	TRBJ2-1	ASKFTLAASYNEQF
TRBV29-1	TRBJ2-7	SVEGRADEQY
TRBV6-2/TRBV6-3	TRBJ2-7	ASSPREGEQY
TRBV7-8	TRBJ2-5	ASSLAEGQGGSTQY
TRBV12-3/TRBV12-4	TRBJ1-1	TSSLGASAGASGTEAF
TRBV5-1	TRBJ2-1	ASSNQGGNEQF
TRBV4-1	TRBJ2-7	ASSQVLPSSYEQY
TRBV6-5	TRBJ2-3	ASSYGPGGSTDTQY
TRBV7-7	TRBJ2-2	ASSPRTGASTGELF
TRBV20-1	TRBJ2-3	SARGDAGLLNTQY
TRBV2	TRBJ1-1	ASRPTGGYTEAF
TRBV5-1	TRBJ2-1	ASSPLRGTYNEQF
TRBV6-1	TRBJ1-5	ASSKGTDHSNQPQH
TRBV5-1	TRBJ2-2	ASSPDRGTGELF
TRBV4-1	TRBJ1-5	ASSLGTDLNQPQH
TRBV21-1	TRBJ2-3	ASSKDGVSGGPTDTQY
TRBV3-1	TRBJ2-5	ASSHMSSQETQY
TRBV13	TRBJ2-7	ASSYRDWAYEQY
TRBV5-1	TRBJ2-3	ASSLAIGAGVTDTQY
TRBV5-5	TRBJ2-2	ASRPTGGEAGELF
TRBV18	TRBJ2-1	ASSPAAGGLSITS
TRBV7-2	TRBJ2-3	ASSFLIGGWSDTQY
TRBV4-1	TRBJ2-5	ASSQVLQETQY
TRBV7-3	TRBJ2-3	ASSGKGGMDTQY
TRBV3-1	TRBJ2-7	ASSQVQGGGRYEQY
TRBV27	.	ASSLSTGAELF
TRBV2	TRBJ2-2	ASSLLANTNTGELF
TRBV3-1	TRBJ2-5	ASSQKEAGEETQY
TRBV7-2	TRBJ1-1	ASSSQGGPNTEAF
TRBV28	TRBJ2-5	ASNKWLGPAQETQY
TRBV20-1	TRBJ1-4	SAKSLSEKLF
TRBV10-3	TRBJ1-3	AISDPGQHSGNTIY
TRBV7-2	TRBJ2-3	ASSFLTHSGGPSDTQY
TRBV3-1	TRBJ2-2	ASSQGDRGHGELF
TRBV12-3/TRBV12-4	TRBJ2-3	ASSPPLDTQY